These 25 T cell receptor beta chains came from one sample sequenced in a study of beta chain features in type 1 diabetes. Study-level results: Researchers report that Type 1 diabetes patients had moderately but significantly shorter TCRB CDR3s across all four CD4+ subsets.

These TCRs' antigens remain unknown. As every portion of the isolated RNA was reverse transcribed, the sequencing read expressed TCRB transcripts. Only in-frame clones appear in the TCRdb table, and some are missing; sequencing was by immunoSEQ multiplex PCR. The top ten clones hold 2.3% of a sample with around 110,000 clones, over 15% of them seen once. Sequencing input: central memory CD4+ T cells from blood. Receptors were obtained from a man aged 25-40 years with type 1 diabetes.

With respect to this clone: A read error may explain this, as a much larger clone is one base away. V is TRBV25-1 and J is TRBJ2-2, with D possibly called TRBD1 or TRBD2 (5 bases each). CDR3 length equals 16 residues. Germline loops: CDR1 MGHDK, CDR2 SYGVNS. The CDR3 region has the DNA TGTGCCCGCAGCGCATCCGGGACGGCCCGCACCGGGGAGCTGTTTTTT. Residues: CARSASGTARTGELFF.

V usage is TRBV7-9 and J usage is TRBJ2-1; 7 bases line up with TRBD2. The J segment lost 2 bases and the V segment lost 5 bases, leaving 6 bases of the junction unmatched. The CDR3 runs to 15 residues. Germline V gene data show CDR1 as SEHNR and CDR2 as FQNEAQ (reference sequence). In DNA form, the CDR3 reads TGTGCCAGCAGCCCCCGGACTAGTCCCTACAATGAGCAGTTCTTC. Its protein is CASSPRTSPYNEQFF.

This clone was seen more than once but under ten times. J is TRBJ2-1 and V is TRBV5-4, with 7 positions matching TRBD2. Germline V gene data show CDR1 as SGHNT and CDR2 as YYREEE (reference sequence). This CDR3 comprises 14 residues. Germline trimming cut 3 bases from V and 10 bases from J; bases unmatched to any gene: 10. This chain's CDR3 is CASSSKAGEEEQFF. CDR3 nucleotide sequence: TGTGCCAGCAGCTCAAAGGCGGGGGAAGAGGAGCAGTTCTTC.

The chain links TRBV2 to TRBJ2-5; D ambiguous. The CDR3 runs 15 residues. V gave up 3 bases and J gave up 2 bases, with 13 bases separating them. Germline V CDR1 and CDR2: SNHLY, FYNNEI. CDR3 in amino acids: CASSDGLSSQETQYF. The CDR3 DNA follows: TGTGCCAGCAGTGATGGTTTAAGTAGTCAAGAGACCCAGTACTTC.

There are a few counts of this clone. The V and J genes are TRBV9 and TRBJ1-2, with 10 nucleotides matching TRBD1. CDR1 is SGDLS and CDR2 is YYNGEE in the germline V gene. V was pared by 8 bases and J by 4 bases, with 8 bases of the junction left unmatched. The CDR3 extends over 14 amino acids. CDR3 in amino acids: CASTTGGKSYGYTF. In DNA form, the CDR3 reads TGTGCCAGTACGACAGGGGGCAAGAGCTATGGCTACACCTTC.

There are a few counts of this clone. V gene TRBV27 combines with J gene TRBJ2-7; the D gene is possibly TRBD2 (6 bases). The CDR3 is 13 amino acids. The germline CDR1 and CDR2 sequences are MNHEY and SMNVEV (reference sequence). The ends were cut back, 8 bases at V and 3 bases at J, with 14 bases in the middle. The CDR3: CASPWEEGYEQYF. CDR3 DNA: TGTGCCAGCCCCTGGGAGGAGGGCTACGAGCAGTACTTC.

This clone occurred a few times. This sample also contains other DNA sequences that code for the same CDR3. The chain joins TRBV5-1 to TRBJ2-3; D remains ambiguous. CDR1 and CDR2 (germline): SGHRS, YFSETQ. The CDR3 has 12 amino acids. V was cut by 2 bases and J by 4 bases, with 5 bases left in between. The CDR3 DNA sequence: TGCGCCAGCAGCTTATACGCAGATACGCAGTATTTT. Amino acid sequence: CASSLYADTQYF. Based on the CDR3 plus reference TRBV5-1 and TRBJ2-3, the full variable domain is KAGVTQTPRYLIKTRGQQVTLSCSPISGHRSVSWYQQTPGQGLQFLFEYFSETQRNKGNFPGRFSGRQFSNSRSEMNVSTLELGDSALYLCASSLYADTQYFGPGTRLTVL.

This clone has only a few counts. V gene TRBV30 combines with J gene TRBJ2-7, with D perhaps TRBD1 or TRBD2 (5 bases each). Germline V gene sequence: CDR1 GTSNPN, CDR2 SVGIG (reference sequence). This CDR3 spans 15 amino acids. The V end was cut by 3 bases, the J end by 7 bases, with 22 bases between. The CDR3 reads CAWRVGQGDPREQYF. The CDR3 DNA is TGTGCCTGGAGGGTAGGTCAAGGGGACCCTAGGGAGCAGTACTTC.

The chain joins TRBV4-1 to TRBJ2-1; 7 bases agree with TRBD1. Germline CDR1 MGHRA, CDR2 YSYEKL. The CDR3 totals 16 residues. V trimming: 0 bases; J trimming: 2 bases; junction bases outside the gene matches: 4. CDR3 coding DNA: TGCGCCAGCAGCCAAGACCGACAGGGAACCTACAATGAGCAGTTCTTC. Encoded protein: CASSQDRQGTYNEQFF.

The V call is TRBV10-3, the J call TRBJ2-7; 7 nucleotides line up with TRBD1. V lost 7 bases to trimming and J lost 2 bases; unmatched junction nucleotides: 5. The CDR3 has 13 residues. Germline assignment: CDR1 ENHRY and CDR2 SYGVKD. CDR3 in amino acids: CAIKGQGAYEQYF. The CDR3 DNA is TGTGCCATCAAAGGGCAGGGGGCCTACGAGCAGTACTTC.

The CDR3 DNA is TGCGCCAGCAGCCAAATGAGCACAGATACGCAGTATTTT. It codes for CASSQMSTDTQYF. This rearrangement joins TRBV4-3 to TRBJ2-3, with D uncertain. The CDR3 runs to 13 residues. Between the trimmed V and J ends, which lost 2 bases and 0 bases, there was a span of 3 bases. In germline, CDR1 is LGHNA, CDR2 YSLEER.

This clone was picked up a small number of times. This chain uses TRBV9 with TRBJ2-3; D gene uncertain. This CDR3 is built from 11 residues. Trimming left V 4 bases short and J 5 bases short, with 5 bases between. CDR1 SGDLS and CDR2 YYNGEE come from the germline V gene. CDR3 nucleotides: TGTGCCAGCAGCACGAGAGATACGCAGTATTTT. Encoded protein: CASSTRDTQYF.

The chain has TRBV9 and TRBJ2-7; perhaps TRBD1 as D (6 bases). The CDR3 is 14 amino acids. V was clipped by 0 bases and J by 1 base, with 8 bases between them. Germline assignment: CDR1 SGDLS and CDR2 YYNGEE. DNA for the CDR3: TGTGCCAGCAGCGTAGGTGACAGGTCCTACGAGCAGTACTTC. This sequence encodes CASSVGDRSYEQYF.

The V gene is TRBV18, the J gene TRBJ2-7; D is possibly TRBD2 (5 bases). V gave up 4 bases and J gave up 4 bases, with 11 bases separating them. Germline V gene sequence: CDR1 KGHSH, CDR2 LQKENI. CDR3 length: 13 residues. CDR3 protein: CASSLSEVYEQYF. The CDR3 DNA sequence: TGTGCCAGCTCACTCTCGGAGGTTTACGAGCAGTACTTC.

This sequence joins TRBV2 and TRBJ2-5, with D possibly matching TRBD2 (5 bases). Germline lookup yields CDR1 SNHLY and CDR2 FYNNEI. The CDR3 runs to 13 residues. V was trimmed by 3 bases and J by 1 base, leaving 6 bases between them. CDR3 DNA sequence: TGTGCCAGCAGTGACGGACTCCAAGAGACCCAGTACTTC. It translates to CASSDGLQETQYF. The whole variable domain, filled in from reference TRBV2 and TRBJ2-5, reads EPEVTQTPSHQVTQMGQEVILRCVPISNHLYFYWYRQILGQKVEFLVSFYNNEISEKSEIFDDQFSVERPDGSNFTLKIRSTKLEDSAMYFCASSDGLQETQYFGPGTRLLVL.

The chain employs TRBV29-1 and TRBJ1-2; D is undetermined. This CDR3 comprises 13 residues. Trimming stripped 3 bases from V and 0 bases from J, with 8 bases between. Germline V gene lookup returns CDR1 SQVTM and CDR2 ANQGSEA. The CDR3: CSVELRANYGYTF. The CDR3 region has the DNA TGCAGCGTTGAGCTGCGAGCTAACTATGGCTACACCTTC. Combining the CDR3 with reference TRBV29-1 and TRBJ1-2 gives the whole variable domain SAVISQKPSRDICQRGTSLTIQCQVDSQVTMMFWYRQQPGQSLTLIATANQGSEATYESGFVIDKFPISRPNLTFSTLTVSNMSPEDSSIYLCSVELRANYGYTFGSGTRLTVV.

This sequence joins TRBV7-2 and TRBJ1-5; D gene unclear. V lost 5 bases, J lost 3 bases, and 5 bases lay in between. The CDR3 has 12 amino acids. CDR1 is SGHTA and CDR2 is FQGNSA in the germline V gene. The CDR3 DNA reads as TGTGCCAGCAGCCTCAACAATCAGCCCCAGCATTTT. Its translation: CASSLNNQPQHF.

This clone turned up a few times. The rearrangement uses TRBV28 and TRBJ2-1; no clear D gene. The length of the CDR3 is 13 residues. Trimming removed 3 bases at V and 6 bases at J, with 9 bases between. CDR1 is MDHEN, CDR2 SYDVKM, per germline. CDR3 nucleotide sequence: TGTGCCAGCAGTTTGCCCTCCCTCAATGAGCAGTTCTTC. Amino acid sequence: CASSLPSLNEQFF.

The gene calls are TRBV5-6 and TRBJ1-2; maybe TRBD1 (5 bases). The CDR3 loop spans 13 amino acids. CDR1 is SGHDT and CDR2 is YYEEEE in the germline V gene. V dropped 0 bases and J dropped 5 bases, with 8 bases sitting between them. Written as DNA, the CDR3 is TGTGCCAGCAGCTTGGCGCGGGGGTATGGCTACACCTTC. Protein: CASSLARGYGYTF.

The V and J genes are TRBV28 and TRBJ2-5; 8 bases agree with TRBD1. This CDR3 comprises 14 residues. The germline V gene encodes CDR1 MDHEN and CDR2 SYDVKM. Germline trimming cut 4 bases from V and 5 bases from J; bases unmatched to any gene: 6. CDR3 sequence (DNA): TGTGCCAGCAGTTCCGCAGGGGGCTGGGAGACCCAGTACTTC. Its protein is CASSSAGGWETQYF.

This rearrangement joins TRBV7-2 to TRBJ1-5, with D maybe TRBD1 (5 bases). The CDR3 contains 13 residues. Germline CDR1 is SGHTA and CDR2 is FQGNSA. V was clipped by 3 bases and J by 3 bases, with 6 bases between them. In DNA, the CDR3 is TGTGCCAGCAGCTTGGGGGTCAATCAGCCCCAGCATTTT. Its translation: CASSLGVNQPQHF.

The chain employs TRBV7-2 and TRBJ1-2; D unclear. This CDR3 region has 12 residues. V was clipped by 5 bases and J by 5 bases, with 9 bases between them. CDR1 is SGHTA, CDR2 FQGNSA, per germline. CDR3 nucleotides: TGTGCCAGCAGCACCAACAGTTATGGCTACACCTTC. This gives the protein CASSTNSYGYTF.

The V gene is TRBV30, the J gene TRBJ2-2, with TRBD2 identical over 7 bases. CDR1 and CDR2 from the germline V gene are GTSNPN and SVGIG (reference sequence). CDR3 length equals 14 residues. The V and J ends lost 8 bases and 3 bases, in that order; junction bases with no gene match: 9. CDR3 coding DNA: TGTGCCGGAAAGAGCGGGGCGGACACCGGGGAGCTGTTTTTT. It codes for CAGKSGADTGELFF. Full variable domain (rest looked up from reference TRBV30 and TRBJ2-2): SQTIHQWPATLVQPVGSPLSLECTVEGTSNPNLYWYRQAAGRGLQLLFYSVGIGQISSEVPQNLSASRPQDRQFILSSKKLLLSDSGFYLCAGKSGADTGELFFGEGSRLTVL.

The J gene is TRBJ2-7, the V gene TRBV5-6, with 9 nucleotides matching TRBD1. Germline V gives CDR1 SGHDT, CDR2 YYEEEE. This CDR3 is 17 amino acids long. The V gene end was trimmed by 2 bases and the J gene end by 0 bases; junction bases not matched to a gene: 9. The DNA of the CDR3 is TGTGCCAGCAGCTTCCCAACAGGGGGCCCGGCCTCCTACGAGCAGTACTTC. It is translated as CASSFPTGGPASYEQYF. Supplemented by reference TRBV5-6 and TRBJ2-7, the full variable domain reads DAGVTQSPTHLIKTRGQQVTLRCSPKSGHDTVSWYQQALGQGPQFIFQYYEEEERQRGNFPDRFSGHQFPNYSSELNVNALLLGDSALYLCASSFPTGGPASYEQYFGPGTRLTVT.

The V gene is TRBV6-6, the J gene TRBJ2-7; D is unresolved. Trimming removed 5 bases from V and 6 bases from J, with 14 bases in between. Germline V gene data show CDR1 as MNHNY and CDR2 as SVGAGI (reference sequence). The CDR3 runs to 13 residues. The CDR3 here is CASSPEVVPEQYF. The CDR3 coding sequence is TGTGCCAGCAGTCCTGAGGTGGTCCCCGAGCAGTACTTC.